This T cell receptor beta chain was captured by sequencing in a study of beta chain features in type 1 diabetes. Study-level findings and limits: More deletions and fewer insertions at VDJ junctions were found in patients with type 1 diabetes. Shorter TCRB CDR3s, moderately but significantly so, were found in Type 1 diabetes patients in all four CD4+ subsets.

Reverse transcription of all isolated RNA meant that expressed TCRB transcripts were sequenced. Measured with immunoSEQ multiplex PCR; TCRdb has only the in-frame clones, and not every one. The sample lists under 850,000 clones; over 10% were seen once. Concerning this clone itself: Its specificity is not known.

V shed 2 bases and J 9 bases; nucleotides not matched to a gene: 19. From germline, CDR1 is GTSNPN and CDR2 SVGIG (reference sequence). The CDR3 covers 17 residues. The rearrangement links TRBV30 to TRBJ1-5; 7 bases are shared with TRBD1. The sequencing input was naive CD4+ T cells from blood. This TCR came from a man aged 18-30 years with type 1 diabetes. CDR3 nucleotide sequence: TGTGCCTGGAGTCGGCTTTCCCTCCGACAGGGCCTCGGGCCCCAGCATTTT. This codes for CAWSRLSLRQGLGPQHF.